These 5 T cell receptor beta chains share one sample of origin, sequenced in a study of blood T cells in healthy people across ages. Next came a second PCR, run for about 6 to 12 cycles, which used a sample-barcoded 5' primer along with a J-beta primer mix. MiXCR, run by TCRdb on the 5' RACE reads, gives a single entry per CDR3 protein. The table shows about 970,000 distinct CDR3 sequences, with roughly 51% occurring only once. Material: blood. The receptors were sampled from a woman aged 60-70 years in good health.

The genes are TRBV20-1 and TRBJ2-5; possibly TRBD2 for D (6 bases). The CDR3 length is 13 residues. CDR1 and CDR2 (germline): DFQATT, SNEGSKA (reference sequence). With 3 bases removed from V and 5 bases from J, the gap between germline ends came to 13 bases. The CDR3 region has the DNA TGCAGTGCTAGTAGTGGGGGAGGTGAGACCCAGTACTTC. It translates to CSASSGGGETQYF.

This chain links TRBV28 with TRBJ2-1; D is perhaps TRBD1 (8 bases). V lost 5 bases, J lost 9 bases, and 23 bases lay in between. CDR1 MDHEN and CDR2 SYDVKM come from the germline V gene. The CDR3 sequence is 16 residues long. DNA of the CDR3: TGTGCCAGCAGTCCATTGGGGGGAGGGCAGGGGGCTGAGCAGTTCTTC. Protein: CASSPLGGGQGAEQFF.

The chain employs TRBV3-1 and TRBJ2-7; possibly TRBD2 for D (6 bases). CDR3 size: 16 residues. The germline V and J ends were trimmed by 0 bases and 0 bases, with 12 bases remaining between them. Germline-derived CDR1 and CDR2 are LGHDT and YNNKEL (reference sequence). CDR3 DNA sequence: TGTGCCAGCAGCCAAGATAGTTCACTAGCCTCCTACGAGCAGTACTTC. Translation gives CASSQDSSLASYEQYF.

The CDR3 loop is CASSSREVYSPLHF. The CDR3 region has the DNA TGTGCCAGCAGCTCCAGGGAGGTTTATTCACCCCTCCACTTT. The chain links TRBV7-2 to TRBJ1-6; a possible D gene is TRBD1 (5 bases). V was cut by 4 bases and J by 8 bases, with 12 bases left in between. CDR3 length equals 14 residues. Germline CDR1 reads SGHTA; CDR2 reads FQGNSA.

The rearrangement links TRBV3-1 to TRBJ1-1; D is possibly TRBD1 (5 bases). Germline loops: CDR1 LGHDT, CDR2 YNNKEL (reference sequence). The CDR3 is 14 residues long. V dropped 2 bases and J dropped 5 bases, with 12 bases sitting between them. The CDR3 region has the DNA TGTGCCAGCAGCCAAAGTAAGAGGGGTACTGAAGCTTTCTTT. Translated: CASSQSKRGTEAFF.